This record concerns one TCR beta chain sequence. Its antigen is still unknown. No donor had other autoimmune disease, uncontrolled infection, pregnancy or lactation. This sample is part of a study of Graves' ophthalmopathy and Graves' hyperthyroidism. Whole-study findings and limits: Blood shared most expanded thyroid clonotypes above 0.001 frequency.

RNA transcripts served as template for amplifying TCR beta CDR3 sequences. RT-PCR in the first round used HTBI primers; a second-round multiplex PCR followed. Using its own MiXCR run on the multiplex PCR reads, TCRdb lists one record per CDR3 protein. The data hold about 740,000 distinct CDR3 sequences, with 40% observed a single time. This CDR3 has 15 amino acids. From germline, CDR1 is SEHNR and CDR2 FQNEAQ (reference sequence). With 0 bases removed from V and 7 bases from J, the gap between germline ends came to 12 bases. The sample comprised peripheral blood. The V call is TRBV7-9, the J call TRBJ1-4; D not resolved. This receptor was obtained from an adult man with Graves' ophthalmopathy. Here the CDR3 reads CASSLAGRSGEKLFF. The CDR3 nucleotides are TGTGCCAGCAGCTTAGCGGGCCGAAGCGGTGAAAAACTGTTTTTT. The full variable domain, rest sourced from reference TRBV7-9 and TRBJ1-4, is DTGVSQNPRHKITKRGQNVTFRCDPISEHNRLYWYRQTLGQGPEFLTYFQNEAQLEKSRLLSDRFSAERPKGSFSTLEIQRTEQGDSAMYLCASSLAGRSGEKLFFGSGTQLSVL.